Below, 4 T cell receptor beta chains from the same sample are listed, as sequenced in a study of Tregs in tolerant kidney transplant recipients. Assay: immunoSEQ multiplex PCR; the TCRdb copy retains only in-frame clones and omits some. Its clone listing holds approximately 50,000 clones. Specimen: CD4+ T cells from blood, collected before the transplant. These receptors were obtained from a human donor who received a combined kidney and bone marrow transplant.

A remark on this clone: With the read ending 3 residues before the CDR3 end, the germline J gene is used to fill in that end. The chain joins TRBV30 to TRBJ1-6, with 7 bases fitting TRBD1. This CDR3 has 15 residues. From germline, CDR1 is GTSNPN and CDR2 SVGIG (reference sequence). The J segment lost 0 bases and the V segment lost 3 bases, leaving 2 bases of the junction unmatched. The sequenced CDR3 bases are TGTGCCTGGAGGGGGGACAGCTCCTATAATTCACCC. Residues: CAWRGDSSYNSP. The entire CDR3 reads CAWRGDSSYNSPLHF.

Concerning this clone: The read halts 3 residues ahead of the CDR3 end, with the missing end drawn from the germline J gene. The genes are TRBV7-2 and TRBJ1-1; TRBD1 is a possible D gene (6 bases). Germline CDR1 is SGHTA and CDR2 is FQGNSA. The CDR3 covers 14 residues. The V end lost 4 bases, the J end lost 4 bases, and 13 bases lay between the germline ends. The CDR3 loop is CASSSRQDGTEAFF. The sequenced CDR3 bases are TGTGCCAGCAGCTCCCGACAGGATGGCACTGAA. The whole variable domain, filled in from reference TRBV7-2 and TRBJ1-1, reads GAGVSQSPSNKVTEKGKDVELRCDPISGHTALYWYRQSLGQGLEFLIYFQGNSAPDKSGLPSDRFSAERTGGSVSTLTIQRTQQEDSAVYLCASSSRQDGTEAFFGQGTRLTVV.

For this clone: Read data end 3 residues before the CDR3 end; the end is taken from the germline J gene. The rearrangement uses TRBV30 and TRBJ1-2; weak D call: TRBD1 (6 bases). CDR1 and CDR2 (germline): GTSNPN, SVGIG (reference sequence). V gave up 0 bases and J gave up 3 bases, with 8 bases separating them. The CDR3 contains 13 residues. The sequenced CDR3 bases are TGTGCCTGGAGTGTACCAGGGGACTATGGC. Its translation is CAWSVPGDYG. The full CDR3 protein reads CAWSVPGDYGYTF.

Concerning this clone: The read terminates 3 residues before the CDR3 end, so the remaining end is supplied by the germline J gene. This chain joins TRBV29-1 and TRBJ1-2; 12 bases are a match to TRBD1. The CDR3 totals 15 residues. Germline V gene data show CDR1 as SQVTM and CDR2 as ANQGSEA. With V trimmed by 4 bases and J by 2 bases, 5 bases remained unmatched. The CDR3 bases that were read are TGCAGCGTTGCTGGGACAGGGGGCCTAAACTATGGC. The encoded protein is CSVAGTGGLNYG. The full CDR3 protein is CSVAGTGGLNYGYTF.